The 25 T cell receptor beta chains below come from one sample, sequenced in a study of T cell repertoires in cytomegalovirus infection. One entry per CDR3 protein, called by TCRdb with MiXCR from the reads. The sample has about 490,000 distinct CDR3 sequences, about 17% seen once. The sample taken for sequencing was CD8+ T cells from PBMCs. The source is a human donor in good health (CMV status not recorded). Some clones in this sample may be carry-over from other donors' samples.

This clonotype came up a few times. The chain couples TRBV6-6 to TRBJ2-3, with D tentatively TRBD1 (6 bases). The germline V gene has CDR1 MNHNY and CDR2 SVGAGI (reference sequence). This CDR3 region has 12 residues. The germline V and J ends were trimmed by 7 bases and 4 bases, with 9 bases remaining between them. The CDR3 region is CASTSGADTQYF. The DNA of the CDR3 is TGTGCCAGCACCTCAGGGGCAGATACGCAGTATTTT.

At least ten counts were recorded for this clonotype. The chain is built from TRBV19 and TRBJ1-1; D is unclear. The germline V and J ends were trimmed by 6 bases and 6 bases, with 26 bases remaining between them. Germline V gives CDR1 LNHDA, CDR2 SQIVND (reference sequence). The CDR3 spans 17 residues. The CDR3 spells CASSNKGYSPRLAEAFF. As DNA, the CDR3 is TGTGCCAGTAGCAATAAAGGTTATTCCCCCCGTCTGGCTGAAGCTTTCTTT.

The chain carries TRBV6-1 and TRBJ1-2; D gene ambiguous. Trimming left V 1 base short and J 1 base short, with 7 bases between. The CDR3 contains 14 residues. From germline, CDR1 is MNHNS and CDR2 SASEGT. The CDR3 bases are TGTGCCAGCAGTGAAGATAAGTTTAACTATGGCTACACCTTC. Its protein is CASSEDKFNYGYTF.

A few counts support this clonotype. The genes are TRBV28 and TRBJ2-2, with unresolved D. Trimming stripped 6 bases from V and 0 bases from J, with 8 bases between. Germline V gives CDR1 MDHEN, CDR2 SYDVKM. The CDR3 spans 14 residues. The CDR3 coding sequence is TGTGCCAGCAGCTTTAACACGAACACCGGGGAGCTGTTTTTT. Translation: CASSFNTNTGELFF.

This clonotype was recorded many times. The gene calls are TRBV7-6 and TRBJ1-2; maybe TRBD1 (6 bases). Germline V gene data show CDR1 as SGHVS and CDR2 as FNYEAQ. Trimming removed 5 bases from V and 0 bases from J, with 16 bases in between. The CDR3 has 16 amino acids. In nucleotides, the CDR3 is TGTGCCAGCAGCCCTCAACCAGGGGTCGCTAACTATGGCTACACCTTC. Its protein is CASSPQPGVANYGYTF.

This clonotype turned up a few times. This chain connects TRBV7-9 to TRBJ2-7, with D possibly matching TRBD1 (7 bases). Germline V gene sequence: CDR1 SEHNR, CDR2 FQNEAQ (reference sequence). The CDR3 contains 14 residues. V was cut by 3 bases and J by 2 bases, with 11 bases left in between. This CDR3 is CASSLDRTTYEQYF. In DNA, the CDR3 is TGTGCCAGCAGCTTGGACAGGACTACCTACGAGCAGTACTTC. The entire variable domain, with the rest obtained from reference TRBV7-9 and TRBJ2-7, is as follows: DTGVSQNPRHKITKRGQNVTFRCDPISEHNRLYWYRQTLGQGPEFLTYFQNEAQLEKSRLLSDRFSAERPKGSFSTLEIQRTEQGDSAMYLCASSLDRTTYEQYFGPGTRLTVT.

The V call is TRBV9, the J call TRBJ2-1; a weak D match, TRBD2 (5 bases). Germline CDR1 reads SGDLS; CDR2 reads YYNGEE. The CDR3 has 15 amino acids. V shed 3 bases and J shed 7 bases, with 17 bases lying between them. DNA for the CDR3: TGTGCCAGCAGCGCTCAGCGGCCTACTGAGAATGAGCAGTTCTTC. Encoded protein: CASSAQRPTENEQFF.

CDR3 sequence reads: CAISEGTGGRPLHF. As DNA, the CDR3 is TGTGCCATCAGTGAGGGGACAGGGGGGAGGCCCCTCCACTTT. This chain joins TRBV10-3 and TRBJ1-6; 11 nucleotides align to TRBD1. V lost 2 bases to trimming and J lost 13 bases; unmatched junction nucleotides: 4. Germline V gives CDR1 ENHRY, CDR2 SYGVKD. This CDR3 contains 14 residues.

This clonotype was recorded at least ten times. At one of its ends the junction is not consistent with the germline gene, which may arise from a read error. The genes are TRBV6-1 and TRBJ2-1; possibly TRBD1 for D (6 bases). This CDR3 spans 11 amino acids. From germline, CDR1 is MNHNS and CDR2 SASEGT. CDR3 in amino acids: CQTDSDNEQFF. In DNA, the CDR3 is TGCCAGACGGACAGCGACAATGAGCAGTTCTTC.

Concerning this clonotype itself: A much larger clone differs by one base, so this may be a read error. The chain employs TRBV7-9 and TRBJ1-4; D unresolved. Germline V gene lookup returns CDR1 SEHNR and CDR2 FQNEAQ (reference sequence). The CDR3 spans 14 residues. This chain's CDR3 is CVSSSDLSWPELFF. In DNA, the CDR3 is TGTGTCAGCAGCTCCGACCTCTCTTGGCCCGAACTGTTTTTT. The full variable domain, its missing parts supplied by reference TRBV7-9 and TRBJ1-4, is DTGVSQNPRHKITKRGQNVTFRCDPISEHNRLYWYRQTLGQGPEFLTYFQNEAQLEKSRLLSDRFSAERPKGSFSTLEIQRTEQGDSAMYLCVSSSDLSWPELFFGSGTQLSVL.

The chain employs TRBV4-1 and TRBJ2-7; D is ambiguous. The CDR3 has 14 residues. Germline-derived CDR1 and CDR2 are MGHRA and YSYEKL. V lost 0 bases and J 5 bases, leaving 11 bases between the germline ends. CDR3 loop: CASSQEYGIHEQYF. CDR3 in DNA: TGCGCCAGCAGCCAAGAGTACGGCATCCACGAGCAGTACTTC.

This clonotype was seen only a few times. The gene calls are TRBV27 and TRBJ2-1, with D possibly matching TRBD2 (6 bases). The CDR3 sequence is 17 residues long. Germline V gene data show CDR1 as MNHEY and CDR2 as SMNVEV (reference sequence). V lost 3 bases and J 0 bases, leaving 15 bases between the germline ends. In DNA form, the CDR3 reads TGTGCCAGCAGTTTGCAGCGGGTTGAGATCTCCTACAATGAGCAGTTCTTC. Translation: CASSLQRVEISYNEQFF.

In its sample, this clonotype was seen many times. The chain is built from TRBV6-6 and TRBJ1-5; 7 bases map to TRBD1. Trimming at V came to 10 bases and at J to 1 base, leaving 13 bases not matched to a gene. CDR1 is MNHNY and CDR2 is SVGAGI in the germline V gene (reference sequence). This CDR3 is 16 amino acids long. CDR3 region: CATHYRDRVSNQPQHF. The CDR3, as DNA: TGTGCCACCCACTACAGAGACAGGGTGAGCAATCAGCCCCAGCATTTT.

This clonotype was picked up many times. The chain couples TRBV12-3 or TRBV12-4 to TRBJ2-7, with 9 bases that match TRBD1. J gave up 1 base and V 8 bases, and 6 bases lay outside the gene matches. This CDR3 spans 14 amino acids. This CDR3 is CASARTGESYEQYF. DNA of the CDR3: TGTGCCAGCGCTAGGACAGGGGAGTCCTACGAGCAGTACTTC.

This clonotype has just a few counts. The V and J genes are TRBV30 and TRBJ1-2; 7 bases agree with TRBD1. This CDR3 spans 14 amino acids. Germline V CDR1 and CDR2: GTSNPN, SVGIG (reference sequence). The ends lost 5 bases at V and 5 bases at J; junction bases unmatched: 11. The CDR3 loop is CAWDQGVVPYGYTF. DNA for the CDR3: TGTGCCTGGGACCAGGGGGTAGTCCCATATGGCTACACCTTC. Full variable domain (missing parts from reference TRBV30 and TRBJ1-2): SQTIHQWPATLVQPVGSPLSLECTVEGTSNPNLYWYRQAAGRGLQLLFYSVGIGQISSEVPQNLSASRPQDRQFILSSKKLLLSDSGFYLCAWDQGVVPYGYTFGSGTRLTVV.

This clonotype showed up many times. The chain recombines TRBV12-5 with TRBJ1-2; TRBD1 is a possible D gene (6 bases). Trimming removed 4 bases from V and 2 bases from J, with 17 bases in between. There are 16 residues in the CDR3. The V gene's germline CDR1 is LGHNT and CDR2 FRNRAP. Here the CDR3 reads CASGSVPRDNNYGYTF. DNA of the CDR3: TGTGCTAGTGGTTCGGTTCCCCGGGACAACAACTATGGCTACACCTTC.

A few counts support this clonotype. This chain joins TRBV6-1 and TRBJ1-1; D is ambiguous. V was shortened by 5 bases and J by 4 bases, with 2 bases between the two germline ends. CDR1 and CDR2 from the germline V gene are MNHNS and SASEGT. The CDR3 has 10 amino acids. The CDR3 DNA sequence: TGTGCCAGCAGTTTCACTGAAGCTTTCTTT. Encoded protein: CASSFTEAFF.

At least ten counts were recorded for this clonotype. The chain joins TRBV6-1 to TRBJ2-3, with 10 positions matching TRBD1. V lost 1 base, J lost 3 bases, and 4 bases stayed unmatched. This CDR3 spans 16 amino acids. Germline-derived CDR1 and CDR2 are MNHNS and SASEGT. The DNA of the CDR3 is TGTGCCAGCAGTGAAGATGACAGGGGGCTAACAGATACGCAGTATTTT. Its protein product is CASSEDDRGLTDTQYF.

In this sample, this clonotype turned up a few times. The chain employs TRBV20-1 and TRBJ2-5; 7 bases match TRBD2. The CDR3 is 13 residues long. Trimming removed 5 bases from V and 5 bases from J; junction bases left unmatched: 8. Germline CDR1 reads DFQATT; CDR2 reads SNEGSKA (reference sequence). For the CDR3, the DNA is TGCAGTGCTCGCCCTGGGGGGGAGGAGACCCAGTACTTC. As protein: CSARPGGEETQYF.

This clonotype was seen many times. CDR3: CASSIAGVAGEETQYF. The CDR3 nucleotides read TGTGCCAGCAGCATTGCGGGGGTAGCGGGGGAAGAGACCCAGTACTTC. This chain uses TRBV11-3 with TRBJ2-5; 9 positions agree with TRBD2. Germline CDR1 is SGHNT and CDR2 is YENEEA. After removal of 5 bases from V and 3 bases from J, the junction contained 10 bases not matched to a gene. This CDR3 has 16 amino acids.

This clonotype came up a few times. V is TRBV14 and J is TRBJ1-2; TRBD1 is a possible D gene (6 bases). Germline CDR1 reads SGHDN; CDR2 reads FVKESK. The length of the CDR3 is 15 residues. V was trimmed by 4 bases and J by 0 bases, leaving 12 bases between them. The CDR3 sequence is CASSPPGVPNYGYTF. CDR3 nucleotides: TGTGCCAGCAGCCCCCCAGGGGTCCCTAACTATGGCTACACCTTC.

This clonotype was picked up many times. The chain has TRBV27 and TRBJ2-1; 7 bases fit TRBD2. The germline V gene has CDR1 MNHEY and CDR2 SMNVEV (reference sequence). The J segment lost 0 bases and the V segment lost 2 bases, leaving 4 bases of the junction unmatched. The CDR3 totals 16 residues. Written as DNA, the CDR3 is TGTGCCAGCAGTTTAGCGGGAGACCTCTCCTACAATGAGCAGTTCTTC. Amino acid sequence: CASSLAGDLSYNEQFF.

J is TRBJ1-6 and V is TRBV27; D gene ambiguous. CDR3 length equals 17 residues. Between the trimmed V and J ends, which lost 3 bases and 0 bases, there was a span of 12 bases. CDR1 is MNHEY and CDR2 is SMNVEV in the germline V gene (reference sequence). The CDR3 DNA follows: TGTGCCAGCAGTTTGGCTCTTCCTAGCTCCTATAATTCACCCCTCCACTTT. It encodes CASSLALPSSYNSPLHF.

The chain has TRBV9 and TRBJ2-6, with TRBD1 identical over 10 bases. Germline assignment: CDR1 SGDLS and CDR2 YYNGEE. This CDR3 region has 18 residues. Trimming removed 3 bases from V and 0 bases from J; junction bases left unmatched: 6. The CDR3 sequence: CASSGQGAHRSGANVLTF. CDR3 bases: TGTGCCAGCAGCGGACAGGGGGCGCACCGCTCTGGGGCCAACGTCCTGACTTTC. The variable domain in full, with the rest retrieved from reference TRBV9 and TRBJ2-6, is DSGVTQTPKHLITATGQRVTLRCSPRSGDLSVYWYQQSLDQGLQFLIQYYNGEERAKGNILERFSAQQFPDLHSELNLSSLELGDSALYFCASSGQGAHRSGANVLTFGAGSRLTVL.

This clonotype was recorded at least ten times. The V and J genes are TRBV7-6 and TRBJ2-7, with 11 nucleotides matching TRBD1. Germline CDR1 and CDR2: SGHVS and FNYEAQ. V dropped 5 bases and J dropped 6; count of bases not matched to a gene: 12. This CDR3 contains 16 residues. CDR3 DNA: TGTGCCAGCAGCCCCCAATCGGGGACAGGGGGGAGCGAGCAGTACTTC. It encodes CASSPQSGTGGSEQYF.